The present T cell receptor beta chain was sequenced within a study of blood T cell repertoires in COVID-19. This clone was detected many times. Unmatched junction bases numbered 7, after V lost 6 bases and J lost 6 bases. CDR3 length: 14 residues. Germline values: CDR1 SEHNR, CDR2 FQNEAQ (reference sequence). Measured with immunoSEQ multiplex PCR; TCRdb has only the in-frame clones, and not every one. The sample has 200,000 to 250,000 clones; over 75% are singletons. The V gene is TRBV7-9, the J gene TRBJ1-4; TRBD1 matches 7 bases. The TCR was taken from a woman between 35 and 50 years old with acute COVID-19. The sequenced sample consisted of PBMCs or T cells enriched from blood (not recorded which). CDR3 DNA: TGTGCCAGCAGGTCAGACAGGGTAGATGAAAAACTGTTTTTT. Its protein is CASRSDRVDEKLFF.